Below are 10 T cell receptor beta chains sequenced from a single sample in a study of T cell repertoires in aging, cancer and after chemotherapy. TCR beta rearrangements were amplified from peripheral blood genomic DNA. TRB rearrangements spanning V, D and J were amplified using mixed TRB-A/B primers. TCRdb itself ran the multiplex PCR reads through MiXCR, one entry per CDR3 protein. The table records approximately 18,000 distinct CDR3 sequences, about 46% of them present only once. Sequenced sample: blood. The receptors were gathered from a human donor in good health.

The genes are TRBV24-1 and TRBJ1-1, with D tentatively TRBD1 (5 bases). This CDR3 contains 15 residues. V was pared by 0 bases and J by 4 bases, with 11 bases between. From germline, CDR1 is KGHDR and CDR2 SFDVKD. CDR3 in amino acids: CATSDLAREGTEAFF. CDR3 bases: TGTGCCACCAGTGATTTGGCCAGGGAGGGCACTGAAGCTTTCTTT.

In its sample, this clonotype ranks as medium-sized. The gene calls are TRBV6-6 and TRBJ2-1, with 7 bases lining up with TRBD2. Germline trimming cut 5 bases from V and 4 bases from J; bases unmatched to any gene: 8. This CDR3 comprises 15 residues. CDR1 and CDR2 from the germline V gene are MNHNY and SVGAGI (reference sequence). CDR3 coding DNA: TGTGCCAGCAGTGCATCCGGGGAGGGGTACAATGAGCAGTTCTTC. Translated, it gives CASSASGEGYNEQFF.

This clonotype showed up just a few times. The chain carries TRBV12-3 or TRBV12-4 and TRBJ2-1, with a possible D match to TRBD2 (6 bases). CDR3 size: 12 residues. Between the trimmed V and J ends, which lost 5 bases and 8 bases, there was a span of 10 bases. The CDR3, as DNA: TGTGCCAGCAGTACCTGGGGGGATGAGCAGTTCTTC. Protein product: CASSTWGDEQFF.

This chain connects TRBV29-1 to TRBJ2-7, with TRBD2 matching over 13 bases. The CDR3 covers 14 residues. Germline assignment: CDR1 SQVTM and CDR2 ANQGSEA. J gave up 2 bases and V 7 bases, and 5 bases lay outside the gene matches. CDR3 nucleotide sequence: TGCAGCGCCTCCGGGACTAGCGGGACCTACGAGCAGTACTTC. Encoded protein: CSASGTSGTYEQYF.

This clonotype was observed a handful of times. This chain uses TRBV12-3 or TRBV12-4 with TRBJ2-6; D is possibly TRBD2 (6 bases). With 2 bases removed from V and 2 bases from J, the gap between germline ends came to 13 bases. The CDR3 spans 17 residues. CDR3 loop: CASSLRSGETGANVLTF. The CDR3 nucleotides read TGTGCCAGCAGTTTACGGTCGGGGGAAACTGGGGCCAACGTCCTGACTTTC.

On this clonotype: It may be a read error: a sequence one base away is much more abundant. CDR3 residues: CSVEVGGEQYF. The CDR3, as DNA: TGCAGCGTTGAAGTTGGGGGCGAGCAGTACTTC. This sequence joins TRBV29-1 and TRBJ2-7, with D perhaps being TRBD1 or TRBD2 (5 bases each). The germline CDR1 and CDR2 sequences are SQVTM and ANQGSEA. There are 11 residues in the CDR3. Trimming removed 1 base from V and 6 bases from J, with 7 bases in between.

In nucleotides, the CDR3 is TGTGCCAGCAGTGAAACGGCTGGAAACACCATATATTTT. Amino acid sequence: CASSETAGNTIYF. V and J are TRBV6-6 and TRBJ1-3; D ambiguous. Trimming cost V 5 bases and J 2 bases, with 7 bases left between them. The germline CDR1 and CDR2 sequences are MNHNY and SVGAGI (reference sequence). The CDR3 is 13 amino acids.

V and J are TRBV15 and TRBJ2-3; D is possibly TRBD2 (6 bases). The ends were cut back, 1 base at V and 0 bases at J, with 11 bases in the middle. The germline gives CDR1 LNHNV, CDR2 YYDKDF (reference sequence). The CDR3 is 16 residues long. The CDR3 DNA sequence: TGTGCCACCAGCAGAGTCCCCGGGACTAGCACAGATACGCAGTATTTT. Translation gives CATSRVPGTSTDTQYF.

The chain joins TRBV19 to TRBJ1-3; D is undetermined. Germline CDR1 is LNHDA and CDR2 is SQIVND (reference sequence). V lost 6 bases and J lost 0, with 3 bases in between. The CDR3 spans 12 residues. The CDR3 bases are TGTGCCAGTAGGAGCTCTGGAAACACCATATATTTT. It is translated as CASRSSGNTIYF.

This chain links TRBV19 with TRBJ2-1; 9 bases fit TRBD1. The CDR3 consists of 17 residues. Trimming cost V 7 bases and J 9 bases; bases outside gene matches: 19. Germline CDR1 and CDR2: LNHDA and SQIVND (reference sequence). The CDR3 loop reads CASKPWTGDKQSGEQFF. The CDR3 DNA reads as TGTGCCAGTAAGCCTTGGACAGGGGACAAACAATCGGGTGAGCAGTTCTTC.